The rows below give T cell receptor beta chains drawn from one sample of a study of pediatric ulcerative colitis. Some clones are missing from TCRdb's copy, which holds only in-frame ones; the method was immunoSEQ multiplex PCR. Of 50,000 to 65,000 clones in the sample, about 90% are singletons; the top ten hold approximately 3.7%. Sample: blood. The receptors come from a boy younger than 18 with severe ulcerative colitis. The CDR3 runs from the conserved cysteine through the conserved F or W. A D gene is named only where the DNA matches it firmly. Clone size is stated in some rows and not others, as once, few, many or a class when expanded.

V: TRBV19
size: few
D: -
length: 13
J: TRBJ2-7
CDR3: CASRQASGHEQYF
DNA: TGTGCCAGTCGACAGGCCTCAGGGCACGAGCAGTACTTC

V: TRBV9
size: few
D: -
length: 15
J: TRBJ1-5
CDR3: CASSVGRDENQPQHF
DNA: TGTGCCAGCAGCGTAGGCAGGGATGAGAATCAGCCCCAGCATTTT

V: TRBV5-1
size: -
D: -
length: 15
J: TRBJ2-2
CDR3: CASSSGGRSTGELFF
DNA: TGCGCCAGCAGCTCTGGGGGACGCAGCACCGGGGAGCTGTTTTTT

V: TRBV7-9
size: -
D: TRBD2
length: 14
J: TRBJ2-7
CDR3: CASILAGPGGEQYF
DNA: TGTGCCAGCATCCTAGCGGGACCAGGGGGCGAGCAGTACTTC

V: TRBV28
size: -
D: -
length: 17
J: TRBJ2-5
CDR3: CASSPRVGRKAQETQYF
DNA: TGTGCCAGCAGTCCCCGCGTCGGCCGAAAGGCACAAGAGACCCAGTACTTC

V: TRBV30
size: -
D: TRBD2
length: 15
J: TRBJ2-7
CDR3: CAWSGGTSGTYEQYF
DNA: TGTGCCTGGAGTGGAGGGACTAGCGGGACCTACGAGCAGTACTTC

V: TRBV9
size: -
D: TRBD2
length: 17
J: TRBJ2-2
CDR3: CASSGLAGGPQTGELFF
DNA: TGTGCCAGCAGCGGACTAGCGGGAGGGCCTCAGACCGGGGAGCTGTTTTTT

V: TRBV6-1
size: -
D: -
length: 14
J: TRBJ2-1
CDR3: CATQKVAGYNEQFF
DNA: TGTGCCACCCAAAAGGTAGCCGGATACAATGAGCAGTTCTTC

V: TRBV5-1
size: -
D: -
length: 13
J: TRBJ1-1
CDR3: CASSLLQGAEAFF
DNA: TGCGCCAGCAGCTTGCTACAGGGTGCCGAAGCTTTCTTT

V: TRBV9
size: -
D: TRBD2
length: 18
J: TRBJ2-5
CDR3: CASSVAGTSGNLGETQYF
DNA: TGTGCCAGCAGCGTAGCAGGGACTAGCGGGAATTTGGGGGAGACCCAGTACTTC

V: TRBV29-1
size: -
D: TRBD1
length: 16
J: TRBJ2-1
CDR3: CSVREGTGGLVGEQFF
DNA: TGCAGCGTGAGGGAAGGGACAGGGGGCCTTGTAGGTGAGCAGTTCTTC

V: TRBV6-5
size: once
D: TRBD2
length: 16
J: TRBJ2-7
CDR3: CASSYSKWEGHYEQYF
DNA: TGTGCCAGCAGTTACTCGAAATGGGAGGGTCACTACGAGCAGTACTTC

V: TRBV6-5
size: -
D: -
length: 15
J: TRBJ1-2
CDR3: CASSYSAGSGYGYTF
DNA: TGTGCCAGCAGTTACTCGGCGGGGTCGGGCTATGGCTACACCTTC

V: TRBV7-9
size: -
D: -
length: 18
J: TRBJ2-1
CDR3: CASSRVPPTWSSYNEQFF
DNA: TGTGCCAGCAGCCGAGTCCCCCCGACGTGGAGCTCCTACAATGAGCAGTTCTTC

V: TRBV2
size: -
D: TRBD2
length: 15
J: TRBJ2-7
CDR3: CASGPTSGRNYEQYF
DNA: TGTGCCAGCGGACCGACTAGCGGGAGAAACTACGAGCAGTACTTC

V: TRBV9
size: few
D: -
length: 15
J: TRBJ1-5
CDR3: CASSVDAGAAQPQHF
DNA: TGTGCCAGCAGCGTTGATGCAGGAGCGGCTCAGCCCCAGCATTTT

V: TRBV21-1
size: few
D: -
length: 14
J: TRBJ1-5
CDR3: CASSTGFDNQPQHF
DNA: TGTGCCAGCAGCACGGGATTCGACAATCAGCCCCAGCATTTT

V: TRBV11-3
size: -
D: TRBD1
length: 15
J: TRBJ1-2
CDR3: CASSLDRATGGGYTF
DNA: TGTGCCAGCAGCTTAGATCGGGCGACAGGGGGTGGCTACACCTTC